This TCR beta chain is drawn from a study of cytomegalovirus exposure and HLA in healthy donors. This clone occurred once. From germline, CDR1 is MNHNS and CDR2 SASEGT. The CDR3 extends over 14 amino acids. V was clipped by 6 bases and J by 6 bases; unmatched bases: 10. PCR employed 60 Vbeta and 13 Jbeta primers. Only in-frame clones appear in the TCRdb table, and some are missing; sequencing was by immunoSEQ multiplex PCR. The data show 150,000 to 200,000 clones, 62% seen once. The sequenced sample was PBMCs. The TCR originated in a man between 35 and 55 years old in good health and CMV-seronegative. The chain couples TRBV6-1 to TRBJ1-2; 7 bases line up with TRBD1. The CDR3 bases are TGTGCCAGCAGCCCGACTTCGAGGGGGCATGGCTACACCTTC. This codes for CASSPTSRGHGYTF.